Presented here are 8 T cell receptor beta chains from one specimen sequenced in a study of CD8+ T cells in alopecia areata. Reverse transcribed after extraction, RNA yielded cDNA as the sequencing template. Sequenced by immunoSEQ multiplex PCR; TCRdb stores in-frame clones only, minus some. This sample has about 190,000 clones, with 60% to 70% found just once. Described treatment: oral pan-JAK inhibitor, 5-10 mg twice daily. This specimen consisted of CD4+ T cells sorted from blood, obtained at week 4, from a patient treated with tofacitinib. The receptors originated from a human donor with alopecia areata.

The genes are TRBV28 and TRBJ2-5; no reliable D call. V shed 4 bases and J shed 2 bases, with 5 bases lying between them. CDR1 and CDR2 from the germline V gene are MDHEN and SYDVKM. The CDR3 is made up of 12 amino acids. The CDR3 loop is CASSSVQETQYF. The CDR3 DNA reads TGTGCCAGCAGTTCGGTGCAAGAGACCCAGTACTTC. The complete variable domain, with remaining parts taken from reference TRBV28 and TRBJ2-5, reads DVKVTQSSRYLVKRTGEKVFLECVQDMDHENMFWYRQDPGLGLRLIYFSYDVKMKEKGDIPEGYSVSREKKERFSLILESASTNQTSMYLCASSSVQETQYFGPGTRLLVL.

This clone was observed a few times. The chain recombines TRBV5-1 with TRBJ2-7; TRBD1 matches 7 bases. From germline, CDR1 is SGHRS and CDR2 YFSETQ. This CDR3 is built from 16 residues. V trimming: 3 bases; J trimming: 5 bases; junction bases outside the gene matches: 14. The CDR3 region is CASSSSYSPGGHEQYF. The CDR3 nucleotides are TGCGCCAGCAGCTCCTCCTACAGCCCAGGGGGACACGAGCAGTACTTC.

This clone was observed a handful of times. The CDR3 does not end in the conserved phenylalanine or tryptophan, so this is likely a read error. It is unclear where the CDR3 begins or ends on the DNA, so no DNA is shown, and the CDR3 is as TCRdb lists it. The chain employs TRBV29-1 and TRBJ2-7; the table's D call, TRBD2, has no DNA check behind it. Germline CDR1 is SQVTM and CDR2 is ANQGSEA. The CDR3 adds up to 12 amino acids, both ends counted. This CDR3 reads CSVPGTSGNGPP.

This clone was counted only a few times. V usage is TRBV29-1 and J usage is TRBJ1-1; 7 nucleotides match TRBD1. V shed 7 bases and J 2 bases; nucleotides not matched to a gene: 10. Germline V gene sequence: CDR1 SQVTM, CDR2 ANQGSEA. The CDR3 covers 14 residues. The CDR3 sequence: CSAYYRGLNTEAFF. The CDR3 bases are TGCAGCGCTTATTACAGGGGTCTCAACACTGAAGCTTTCTTT.

This clone was observed a handful of times. This chain joins TRBV9 and TRBJ2-3, with D perhaps being TRBD1 or TRBD2 (5 bases each). The germline V and J ends were trimmed by 2 bases and 5 bases, with 9 bases remaining between them. CDR1 is SGDLS and CDR2 is YYNGEE in the germline V gene. The CDR3 is 13 residues long. The CDR3 sequence: CASSVGTGDTQYF. As DNA, the CDR3 is TGTGCCAGCAGCGTGGGGACCGGAGATACGCAGTATTTT.

The chain couples TRBV4-2 to TRBJ2-1; D is unclear. Trimming pared 1 base from V and 6 bases from J, leaving 16 bases between. The CDR3 runs 16 residues. Germline V CDR1 and CDR2: LGHNA, YNFKEQ. CDR3 sequence: CASSQAEPVASNEQFF. The CDR3 DNA reads as TGTGCCAGCAGCCAAGCGGAGCCCGTAGCCTCCAATGAGCAGTTCTTC.

This clone appeared a single time. The chain combines TRBV29-1 with TRBJ2-1; TRBD1 agrees at 10 bases. The V gene's germline CDR1 is SQVTM and CDR2 ANQGSEA. Trimming cost V 8 bases and J 11 bases; bases outside gene matches: 24. The CDR3 loop spans 17 amino acids. For the CDR3, the DNA is TGCAGCCGCACCGGGACAGGGGAATTCAGGCGAGTTGAAAAGCAGTTCTTC. Amino acids: CSRTGTGEFRRVEKQFF.

This chain joins TRBV23-1 and TRBJ1-1, with 9 positions matching TRBD1. TRBV23-1 is annotated as an ORF whose role is uncertain. The junction had 14 bases not matched to a gene; V was cut back by 3 bases and J by 0 bases. The CDR3 runs to 19 residues. CDR3 loop: CASSQYDTGGGVLNTEAFF. As DNA, the CDR3 is TGCGCCAGCAGTCAGTACGACACAGGGGGCGGAGTGTTGAACACTGAAGCTTTCTTT.